The clone carrying this TCR beta chain was seen many times. Its specificity is unknown. Amplification of the TCR beta CDR3 regions used RNA transcripts (as template). HTBI primers were used in a first-round RT-PCR, which preceded a second-round multiplex PCR. A single record per CDR3 protein comes from TCRdb applying MiXCR to the multiplex PCR reads. The repertoire has hundreds of thousands of distinct CDR3 sequences, over 20% of them found once; the top ten carry roughly 3.2%. The PBMCs had their origin in around 10 ml of fresh peripheral blood. The CDR3 covers 16 residues. Germline V gene data show CDR1 as SNHLY and CDR2 as FYNNEI. V was shortened by 0 bases and J by 4 bases, with 16 bases between the two germline ends. These data belong to a study of Graves' ophthalmopathy and Graves' hyperthyroidism. Study-level results: The majority of expanded thyroid clonotypes above 0.001 frequency also occurred in blood.

This chain connects TRBV2 to TRBJ2-7; D gene ambiguous. Sequences were obtained from peripheral blood. The sequence was obtained from a woman aged 18 to 35 with stable Graves' hyperthyroidism. The CDR3 sequence: CASSEALSWRQYEQYF. CDR3 sequence (DNA): TGTGCCAGCAGTGAAGCGCTATCCTGGCGGCAGTACGAGCAGTACTTC.